The 12 T cell receptor beta chains in this list originate from one sample, sequenced in a study of OX40 agonist ivuxolimab in advanced cancers. Repertoires were generated with immunoSEQ multiplex PCR, while TCRdb's copy carries only in-frame clones and drops some. The sample carries about 7,700 clones, about four fifths recorded once. This material consisted of CD4+ or CD8+ T cells sorted from blood, taken in a trial of the OX40 agonist ivuxolimab. Receptor source: an adult with an advanced solid tumor such as melanoma, head and neck, liver or kidney cancer.

The chain combines TRBV4-2 with TRBJ2-3; 13 bases fit TRBD2. The CDR3 length is 16 residues. The germline V gene has CDR1 LGHNA and CDR2 YNFKEQ. J was trimmed by 4 bases and V by 4 bases; bases with no gene match: 5. The CDR3 sequence: CASSLTSGGGADTQYF. The CDR3 DNA sequence: TGTGCCAGCAGCCTCACTAGCGGGGGGGGAGCAGATACGCAGTATTTT.

CDR3 bases: TGTGCCAGCAGTTGGACGGACTATGGCTACACCTTC. It translates to CASSWTDYGYTF. The chain employs TRBV28 and TRBJ1-2, with D unresolved. Germline assignment: CDR1 MDHEN and CDR2 SYDVKM. This CDR3 region has 12 residues. The V end was cut by 4 bases, the J end by 3 bases, with 6 bases between.

This sequence joins TRBV28 and TRBJ2-7; the D is unclear. This CDR3 comprises 14 residues. Trimming removed 3 bases from V and 0 bases from J, with 9 bases in between. Germline CDR1 is MDHEN and CDR2 is SYDVKM. The CDR3 region has the DNA TGTGCCAGCAGTTTTACCAGGAGCTCCTACGAGCAGTACTTC. It specifies CASSFTRSSYEQYF.

Only one count was recorded for this clone. The rearrangement joins TRBV28 to TRBJ2-5; the match to TRBD1 covers 8 bases. V lost 2 bases, J lost 5 bases, and 10 bases stayed unmatched. The germline V gene encodes CDR1 MDHEN and CDR2 SYDVKM. The CDR3 has 16 amino acids. The DNA for the CDR3 is TGTGCCAGCAGTTTACGACAGGGGCGGATTGGGGAGACCCAGTACTTC. This encodes CASSLRQGRIGETQYF.

The V and J genes are TRBV7-9 and TRBJ2-3; 10 bases agree with TRBD2. Germline loops: CDR1 SEHNR, CDR2 FQNEAQ (reference sequence). The V segment lost 1 base and the J segment 2 bases; nucleotides outside the gene matches: 12. The CDR3 runs to 19 residues. The CDR3 sequence is CASSLGPPLAGSATDTQYF. The CDR3 nucleotides are TGTGCCAGCAGCTTAGGACCCCCACTAGCGGGGTCCGCCACAGATACGCAGTATTTT. Based on the CDR3 plus reference TRBV7-9 and TRBJ2-3, the full variable domain is DTGVSQNPRHKITKRGQNVTFRCDPISEHNRLYWYRQTLGQGPEFLTYFQNEAQLEKSRLLSDRFSAERPKGSFSTLEIQRTEQGDSAMYLCASSLGPPLAGSATDTQYFGPGTRLTVL.

The rearrangement links TRBV5-4 to TRBJ2-5, with D maybe TRBD1 (6 bases). The V end was cut by 4 bases, the J end by 0 bases, with 13 bases between. Germline V lookup: CDR1 SGHNT, CDR2 YYREEE (reference sequence). The CDR3 has 15 amino acids. The CDR3 DNA reads as TGTGCCAGCAGCCCAGAGAGGGGGTACCAAGAGACCCAGTACTTC. Protein product: CASSPERGYQETQYF.

This clone occurred once. The V gene is TRBV11-2, the J gene TRBJ2-1; D gene unclear. Trimming shortened V by 2 bases and J by 6 bases, and 14 bases separated the two germline ends. There are 15 residues in the CDR3. Germline V lookup: CDR1 SGHAT, CDR2 FQNNGV. This CDR3 is CASSLLRLGFNEQFF. The CDR3 DNA is TGTGCCAGCAGCTTACTTCGTTTGGGATTCAATGAGCAGTTCTTC.

The chain employs TRBV11-2 and TRBJ1-2; TRBD1 is a possible D gene (5 bases). Trimming pared 1 base from V and 6 bases from J, leaving 12 bases between. Per germline, CDR1 SGHAT and CDR2 FQNNGV. The CDR3 loop spans 14 amino acids. The CDR3 DNA is TGTGCCAGCAGCTTAGTAACCCGGGGGGATGGCTACACCTTC. Translating it yields CASSLVTRGDGYTF. Filled out from reference TRBV11-2 and TRBJ1-2, the complete variable domain reads EAGVAQSPRYKIIEKRQSVAFWCNPISGHATLYWYQQILGQGPKLLIQFQNNGVVDDSQLPKDRFSAERLKGVDSTLKIQPAKLEDSAVYLCASSLVTRGDGYTFGSGTRLTVV.

V is TRBV29-1 and J is TRBJ2-1, with 12 positions matching TRBD2. V shed 4 bases, J shed 0 bases, and the junction held 7 bases outside the gene matches. This CDR3 comprises 17 residues. Germline assignment: CDR1 SQVTM and CDR2 ANQGSEA. Written as DNA, the CDR3 is TGCAGCGTTGGTGCGACTAGCGGGAGTTACTCCTACAATGAGCAGTTCTTC. Its protein product is CSVGATSGSYSYNEQFF.

The chain recombines TRBV30 with TRBJ1-6; unclear D gene. The length of the CDR3 is 13 residues. Between the trimmed V and J ends, which lost 1 base and 2 bases, there was a span of 3 bases. The germline V gene encodes CDR1 GTSNPN and CDR2 SVGIG (reference sequence). CDR3 sequence (DNA): TGTGCCTGGAGTGGCACCTATAATTCACCCCTCCACTTT. Amino acids: CAWSGTYNSPLHF.

The chain uses TRBV9 and TRBJ2-2; TRBD2 agrees at 8 bases. Per germline, CDR1 SGDLS and CDR2 YYNGEE. The CDR3 sequence is 14 residues long. V shed 0 bases, J shed 6 bases, and the junction held 1 base outside the gene matches. CDR3 residues: CASSVGGGSGELFF. CDR3 bases: TGTGCCAGCAGCGTAGGCGGGGGGTCCGGGGAGCTGTTTTTT.

The chain combines TRBV7-2 with TRBJ2-5; a possible D gene is TRBD1 (5 bases). CDR3 length: 11 residues. The ends were cut back, 2 bases at V and 9 bases at J, with 7 bases in the middle. Germline V gives CDR1 SGHTA, CDR2 FQGNSA. The CDR3 loop reads CASSLQGAQYF. Here the CDR3 DNA reads TGTGCCAGCAGCTTACAAGGGGCCCAGTACTTC. Variable domain in full (rest from reference TRBV7-2 and TRBJ2-5): GAGVSQSPSNKVTEKGKDVELRCDPISGHTALYWYRQSLGQGLEFLIYFQGNSAPDKSGLPSDRFSAERTGGSVSTLTIQRTQQEDSAVYLCASSLQGAQYFGPGTRLLVL.